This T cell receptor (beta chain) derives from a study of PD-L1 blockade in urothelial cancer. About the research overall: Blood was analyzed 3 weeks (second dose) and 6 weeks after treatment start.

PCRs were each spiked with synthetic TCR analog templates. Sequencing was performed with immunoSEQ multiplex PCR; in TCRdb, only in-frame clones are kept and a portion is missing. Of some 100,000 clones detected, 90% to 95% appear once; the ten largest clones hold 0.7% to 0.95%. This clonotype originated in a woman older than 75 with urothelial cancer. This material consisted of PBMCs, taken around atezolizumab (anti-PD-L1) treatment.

The CDR3 nucleotides are TGTGCCAGTAGTCCACAGACATTAGGTCGGTTCTATGGCTACACCTTC. Translating it yields CASSPQTLGRFYGYTF. This sequence joins TRBV19 and TRBJ1-2; D is uncertain. Germline assignment: CDR1 LNHDA and CDR2 SQIVND (reference sequence). Trimming left V 5 bases short and J 4 bases short, with 20 bases between. The CDR3 runs 16 residues.